The 31 T cell receptor beta chains below come from one sample, sequenced in a study of cytomegalovirus exposure and HLA in healthy donors. The PCR contained 60 Vbeta and 13 Jbeta primers. Assay: immunoSEQ multiplex PCR; the TCRdb copy retains only in-frame clones and omits some. The sample lists fewer than 150,000 clones, approximately 85% occurring once. Input material: PBMCs. The source of these receptors is a woman aged 30 to 39 in good health and CMV-seropositive.

Only a few counts were recorded for this clone. V is TRBV29-1 and J is TRBJ1-2; the match to TRBD1 covers 9 bases. CDR3 size: 11 residues. V shed 6 bases and J 8 bases; nucleotides not matched to a gene: 4. The germline CDR1 and CDR2 sequences are SQVTM and ANQGSEA. The CDR3 nucleotides read TGCAGCGTCCGGACAGGGGAAGGCTACACCTTC. Encoded protein: CSVRTGEGYTF.

V is TRBV9 and J is TRBJ2-5; D gene ambiguous. The CDR3 is made up of 14 amino acids. Germline CDR1 and CDR2: SGDLS and YYNGEE. V was cut by 0 bases and J by 0 bases, with 6 bases left in between. This chain's CDR3 is CASSVELNQETQYF. CDR3 nucleotides: TGTGCCAGCAGCGTAGAGCTCAACCAAGAGACCCAGTACTTC.

V usage is TRBV2 and J usage is TRBJ1-1, with D perhaps matching TRBD1 (6 bases). The V and J ends lost 7 bases and 1 base respectively, with 10 bases between them. Germline values: CDR1 SNHLY, CDR2 FYNNEI. The CDR3 extends over 13 amino acids. CDR3 DNA sequence: TGTGCCAGCATCTCGACAGGGAACACTGAAGCTTTCTTT. It translates to CASISTGNTEAFF.

The J gene is TRBJ2-1, the V gene TRBV6-5, with TRBD2 matching over 7 bases. Germline CDR1 is MNHEY and CDR2 is SVGAGI. The trim removed 4 bases at V and 4 bases at J, leaving 10 bases unmatched. This CDR3 region has 16 residues. DNA for the CDR3: TGTGCCAGCAGTTCTTATTTGGGGGAGGGATACAATGAGCAGTTCTTC. It encodes CASSSYLGEGYNEQFF.

The chain links TRBV28 to TRBJ1-2, with 7 nucleotides matching TRBD1. Germline values: CDR1 MDHEN, CDR2 SYDVKM. There are 15 residues in the CDR3. The J segment lost 0 bases and the V segment lost 5 bases, leaving 6 bases of the junction unmatched. CDR3: CASSNAGTANYGYTF. The CDR3 DNA follows: TGTGCCAGCAGTAATGCCGGGACAGCTAACTATGGCTACACCTTC.

In nucleotides, the CDR3 is TGTGCCAGCGCTAGGGCGGGAGGGATAAGCTCCTACGAGCAGTACTTC. This codes for CASARAGGISSYEQYF. The chain uses TRBV19 and TRBJ2-7, with 9 bases that match TRBD2. This CDR3 region has 16 residues. Germline CDR1 and CDR2: LNHDA and SQIVND (reference sequence). V was clipped by 9 bases and J by 0 bases; unmatched bases: 12.

J is TRBJ1-2 and V is TRBV5-1, with D uncertain. This CDR3 is built from 13 residues. CDR1 is SGHRS, CDR2 YFSETQ, per germline. Trimming removed 3 bases at V and 4 bases at J, with 10 bases between. The CDR3, as DNA: TGCGCCAGCAGCTCCCCTCGGAGCTATGGCTACACCTTC. Translation: CASSSPRSYGYTF.

The chain is built from TRBV5-1 and TRBJ1-1; 9 nucleotides line up with TRBD1. V was clipped by 2 bases and J by 2 bases; unmatched bases: 4. The CDR3 spans 15 residues. In germline, CDR1 is SGHRS, CDR2 YFSETQ. DNA for the CDR3: TGCGCCAGCAGCTTCGGGACAGGGTTTAACACTGAAGCTTTCTTT. This sequence encodes CASSFGTGFNTEAFF.

This chain's CDR3 is CASRRTGAGELFF. For the CDR3, the DNA is TGTGCCAGCAGGCGGACGGGGGCCGGGGAGCTGTTTTTT. The J gene is TRBJ2-2, the V gene TRBV6-1; tentative D call: TRBD2 (6 bases). The CDR3 sequence is 13 residues long. The ends were cut back, 6 bases at V and 6 bases at J, with 11 bases in the middle. Germline lookup yields CDR1 MNHNS and CDR2 SASEGT.

The chain employs TRBV5-1 and TRBJ2-1; 10 bases line up with TRBD2. The germline CDR1 and CDR2 sequences are SGHRS and YFSETQ. This CDR3 has 17 amino acids. Trimming cost V 0 bases and J 4 bases; bases outside gene matches: 7. In DNA form, the CDR3 reads TGCGCCAGCAGCTTGGCGTCTAGCGGGAGTCGGTACAATGAGCAGTTCTTC. It translates to CASSLASSGSRYNEQFF.

V usage is TRBV10-3 and J usage is TRBJ2-7; 8 bases match TRBD2. The CDR3 has 14 amino acids. V gave up 0 bases and J gave up 11 bases; unmatched junction bases: 9. Germline CDR1 is ENHRY and CDR2 is SYGVKD. CDR3 sequence reads: CAISESGGGLIEYF. The DNA of the CDR3 is TGTGCCATCAGTGAGTCCGGGGGGGGCCTTATAGAGTACTTC.

The chain has TRBV4-2 and TRBJ2-2; D is perhaps TRBD2 (6 bases). Trimming shortened V by 3 bases and J by 4 bases, and 9 bases separated the two germline ends. The CDR3 totals 14 residues. Germline CDR1 is LGHNA and CDR2 is YNFKEQ. CDR3 DNA: TGTGCCAGCAGCCAGCGACTAGTCACCGGGGAGCTGTTTTTT. Translated: CASSQRLVTGELFF.

The CDR3 reads CASSGGQGPYEQYF. The CDR3 coding sequence is TGTGCCAGCAGCGGGGGACAGGGGCCCTACGAGCAGTACTTC. The genes are TRBV9 and TRBJ2-7, with 10 bases matching TRBD1. With V trimmed by 3 bases and J by 2 bases, 2 bases remained unmatched. Germline CDR1 reads SGDLS; CDR2 reads YYNGEE. The length of the CDR3 is 14 residues.

V gene TRBV5-4 combines with J gene TRBJ1-1, with D possibly TRBD1 on 5 matching bases. V lost 4 bases and J lost 4, with 20 bases in between. The CDR3 length is 16 residues. Germline CDR1 is SGHNT and CDR2 is YYREEE (reference sequence). The DNA of the CDR3 is TGTGCCAGCAGCACCGGTGGGTGGGGCCGTGCCACTGAAGCTTTCTTT. Its protein is CASSTGGWGRATEAFF. Together with reference TRBV5-4 and TRBJ1-1, the CDR3 gives the full variable domain: ETGVTQSPTHLIKTRGQQVTLRCSSQSGHNTVSWYQQALGQGPQFIFQYYREEENGRGNFPPRFSGLQFPNYSSELNVNALELDDSALYLCASSTGGWGRATEAFFGQGTRLTVV.

The V gene is TRBV5-4, the J gene TRBJ1-1; no clear D gene. The V gene lost 3 bases and the J gene lost 4 bases, with 10 bases spanning the gap. The CDR3 has 13 residues. CDR1 is SGHNT and CDR2 is YYREEE in the germline V gene (reference sequence). In nucleotides, the CDR3 is TGTGCCAGCAGCTGGCCGGGAAGCACTGAAGCTTTCTTT. It is translated as CASSWPGSTEAFF.

This clone was recorded once. V gene TRBV7-2 combines with J gene TRBJ1-4; D is unclear. With 2 bases removed from V and 5 bases from J, the gap between germline ends came to 6 bases. CDR3 length: 13 amino acids. Germline assignment: CDR1 SGHTA and CDR2 FQGNSA. CDR3 sequence: CASSLSRNEKLFF. The CDR3 bases are TGTGCCAGCAGCTTATCGCGGAATGAAAAACTGTTTTTT.

The chain joins TRBV28 to TRBJ1-1; D is uncertain. The CDR3 length is 14 residues. V was clipped by 2 bases and J by 7 bases, with 14 bases between them. Germline values: CDR1 MDHEN, CDR2 SYDVKM. Here the CDR3 reads CASSLRGIVGEAFF. CDR3 bases: TGTGCCAGCAGTTTACGAGGAATTGTCGGTGAAGCTTTCTTT.

This clone has more than one count but fewer than ten. Other DNA sequences from this sample encode an identical CDR3 as well. The chain joins TRBV19 to TRBJ1-3; D uncertain. The germline CDR1 and CDR2 sequences are LNHDA and SQIVND (reference sequence). Trimming shortened V by 5 bases and J by 0 bases, and 11 bases separated the two germline ends. The CDR3 extends over 15 amino acids. The CDR3 protein is CASSAQRDSGNTIYF. As DNA, the CDR3 is TGTGCCAGTAGTGCACAGAGGGACTCTGGAAACACCATATATTTT.

This clone was observed a few times. Here the CDR3 DNA reads TGTGCCAGCAGTGCGAGGGGGCAGATCTACGAGCAGTACTTC. It specifies CASSARGQIYEQYF. This chain joins TRBV2 and TRBJ2-7; TRBD1 matches 7 bases. The CDR3 has 14 amino acids. Germline V gene lookup returns CDR1 SNHLY and CDR2 FYNNEI. The ends lost 4 bases at V and 3 bases at J; junction bases unmatched: 6.

The rearrangement links TRBV7-3 to TRBJ1-2; 10 nucleotides agree with TRBD1. The V gene's germline CDR1 is SGHTA and CDR2 FQGTGA. The CDR3 sequence is 15 residues long. J gave up 8 bases and V 5 bases, and 11 bases lay outside the gene matches. The CDR3 spells CASSGTRGQGFGYTF. CDR3 coding DNA: TGTGCCAGCAGCGGTACCAGGGGACAGGGGTTCGGCTACACCTTC.

The chain recombines TRBV25-1 with TRBJ2-1; TRBD2 matches 7 bases. The germline CDR1 and CDR2 sequences are MGHDK and SYGVNS. The junction had 12 bases not matched to a gene; V was cut back by 1 base and J by 6 bases. The CDR3 has 17 residues. The CDR3 nucleotides read TGTGCCAGCAGTGAATTAGGGTTTGTGGGGGGGATCAATGAGCAGTTCTTC. Its protein product is CASSELGFVGGINEQFF. Complete variable domain (other parts from reference TRBV25-1 and TRBJ2-1): EADIYQTPRYLVIGTGKKITLECSQTMGHDKMYWYQQDPGMELHLIHYSYGVNSTEKGDLSSESTVSRIRTEHFPLTLESARPSHTSQYLCASSELGFVGGINEQFFGPGTRLTVL.

This chain uses TRBV5-1 with TRBJ2-3, with TRBD1 identical over 7 bases. Germline V gene data show CDR1 as SGHRS and CDR2 as YFSETQ. The CDR3 totals 15 residues. Trimming removed 1 base from V and 0 bases from J; junction bases left unmatched: 2. DNA of the CDR3: TGCGCCAGCAGCTTGACAGGGGCCAGCACAGATACGCAGTATTTT. This sequence encodes CASSLTGASTDTQYF.

J is TRBJ1-2 and V is TRBV4-2; D call uncertain. V was pared by 0 bases and J by 3 bases, with 11 bases between. The CDR3 is 15 residues long. The germline V gene encodes CDR1 LGHNA and CDR2 YNFKEQ. CDR3 region: CASSQDRMEHYGYTF. CDR3 coding DNA: TGTGCCAGCAGCCAAGATAGGATGGAGCACTATGGCTACACCTTC.

CDR3 residues: CASSLRGSGNTEAFF. The CDR3 DNA reads TGTGCCAGCAGTTTAAGGGGGTCGGGGAACACTGAAGCTTTCTTT. This chain joins TRBV28 and TRBJ1-1; the D gene is possibly TRBD1 (6 bases). V was trimmed by 2 bases and J by 1 base, leaving 11 bases between them. Germline V lookup: CDR1 MDHEN, CDR2 SYDVKM. The length of the CDR3 is 15 residues.

The V and J genes are TRBV7-9 and TRBJ2-1; TRBD2 matches at 7 bases. The CDR3 length is 15 residues. Trimming took 3 bases from V and 6 from J; bases not matched to a gene: 8. The germline V gene has CDR1 SEHNR and CDR2 FQNEAQ (reference sequence). The CDR3: CASSLAGARGNEQFF. The CDR3 nucleotides are TGTGCCAGCAGCTTGGCGGGAGCTAGGGGCAATGAGCAGTTCTTC.

This CDR3 reads CASSLTLRLEGANVLTF. The CDR3 coding sequence is TGTGCCAGCAGCTTAACGTTGCGATTGGAGGGGGCCAACGTCCTGACTTTC. This chain links TRBV7-3 with TRBJ2-6; D not resolved. The V gene lost 0 bases and the J gene lost 4 bases, with 13 bases spanning the gap. Germline V gene lookup returns CDR1 SGHTA and CDR2 FQGTGA. CDR3 size: 17 residues.

The V gene is TRBV6-5, the J gene TRBJ2-1; weak D call: TRBD2 (6 bases). This CDR3 has 12 residues. With 5 bases removed from V and 10 bases from J, the gap between germline ends came to 12 bases. The germline gives CDR1 MNHEY, CDR2 SVGAGI. CDR3 sequence reads: CASSVFRGEQFF. The CDR3, as DNA: TGTGCCAGCAGTGTCTTTCGGGGGGAGCAGTTCTTC.

This chain joins TRBV4-2 and TRBJ2-7, with 14 bases matching TRBD2. With 0 bases clipped from V and 6 bases from J, the junction kept 7 bases outside the gene matches. The CDR3 length is 17 residues. Germline V gene lookup returns CDR1 LGHNA and CDR2 YNFKEQ. In DNA form, the CDR3 reads TGTGCCAGCAGCCAAGATGAGGGACTAGCGGGAGTGGGCGAGCAGTACTTC. This translates into CASSQDEGLAGVGEQYF.

This rearrangement joins TRBV4-2 to TRBJ2-1, with no clear D. Germline V gene lookup returns CDR1 LGHNA and CDR2 YNFKEQ. CDR3 length: 16 amino acids. V was shortened by 1 base and J by 5 bases, with 15 bases between the two germline ends. DNA for the CDR3: TGTGCCAGCAGCCAAGCCACTCGAGGAGCGAACAATGAGCAGTTCTTC. Residues: CASSQATRGANNEQFF.

This clone was detected once. The V gene is TRBV6-5, the J gene TRBJ1-4; D is uncertain. The CDR3 contains 15 residues. Germline loops: CDR1 MNHEY, CDR2 SVGAGI. Trimming cost V 2 bases and J 6 bases, with 13 bases left between them. CDR3 loop: CASSYTASRDEKLFF. In DNA, the CDR3 is TGTGCCAGCAGTTACACCGCGTCGCGGGATGAAAAACTGTTTTTT.

V gene TRBV9 combines with J gene TRBJ2-2; weak D call: TRBD1 (6 bases). CDR1 is SGDLS and CDR2 is YYNGEE in the germline V gene. The CDR3 length is 16 residues. Trimming removed 6 bases at V and 3 bases at J, with 18 bases between. In DNA form, the CDR3 reads TGTGCCAGCAACAATCTACAGGGAGTGGACACCGGGGAGCTGTTTTTT. It yields the protein CASNNLQGVDTGELFF. Variable domain in full (rest from reference TRBV9 and TRBJ2-2): DSGVTQTPKHLITATGQRVTLRCSPRSGDLSVYWYQQSLDQGLQFLIQYYNGEERAKGNILERFSAQQFPDLHSELNLSSLELGDSALYFCASNNLQGVDTGELFFGEGSRLTVL.